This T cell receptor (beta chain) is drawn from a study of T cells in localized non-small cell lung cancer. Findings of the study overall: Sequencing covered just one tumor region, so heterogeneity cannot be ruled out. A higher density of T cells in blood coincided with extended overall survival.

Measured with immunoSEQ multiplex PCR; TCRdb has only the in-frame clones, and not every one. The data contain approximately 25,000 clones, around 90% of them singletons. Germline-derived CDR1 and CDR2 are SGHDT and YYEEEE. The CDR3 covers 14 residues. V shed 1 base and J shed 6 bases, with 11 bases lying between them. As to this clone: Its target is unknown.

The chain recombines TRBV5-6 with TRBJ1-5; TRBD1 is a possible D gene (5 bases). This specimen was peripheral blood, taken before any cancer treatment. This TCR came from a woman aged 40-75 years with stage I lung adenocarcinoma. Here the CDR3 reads CASSLKGDGQPQHF. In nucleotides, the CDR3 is TGTGCCAGCAGCTTGAAAGGGGATGGTCAGCCCCAGCATTTT. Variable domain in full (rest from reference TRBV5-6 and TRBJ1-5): DAGVTQSPTHLIKTRGQQVTLRCSPKSGHDTVSWYQQALGQGPQFIFQYYEEEERQRGNFPDRFSGHQFPNYSSELNVNALLLGDSALYLCASSLKGDGQPQHFGDGTRLSIL.